This T cell receptor (beta chain) is from a study of glioma-infiltrating T cells (dated by TCRdb to 2015 to 2016). Study-level background: Sequencing of TCR alpha- and beta-chain repertoires was performed on glioma tissue, on non-neoplastic brain tissue, and on matched peripheral blood mononuclear cells. To gauge divergence between tissue and blood T-cell populations, every tissue-infiltrating repertoire was compared against the peripheral blood repertoire from the same patient. The paired cohort comprised three low-grade glioma patients, about 8 primary glioblastoma patients and three non-glioma patients contributing non-neoplastic brain tissue.

This clonotype is considered medium-sized (0.01 to 0.1%). The specificity of this receptor is unknown. No base quality information exists; no much larger clone differs at one position. The CDR3, cysteine through phenylalanine, is 16 amino acids long. This entry keeps only the CDR3 DNA: 48 bases, framed from base 1. CDR1 is given as MNHEY and CDR2 as SVGEGT, both from the germline V gene. V sheds 0 bases and J sheds 1 base, leaving 12 bases between their ends. Study-wide conclusions, independent of this receptor: Small numbers underpinned the group comparisons: roughly 8 glioblastoma patients, three low-grade glioma patients and three non-neoplastic patients. In non-neoplastic patients, VJ-independent divergence between tissue and blood fell below expectation, whereas in all gliomas, and especially in low-grade gliomas, the divergence rose above expectation. Very few CDR3 sequences were shared between tissue and blood, attributed to high CDR3 diversity and limited sampling.

The iRepertoire nested amplicon-rescue multiplex PCR (arm-PCR) platform was used to amplify TCR alpha and beta CDR3 regions from RNA. The input for one-step reverse transcription and amplification was roughly 85-400 ng of tissue mRNA or PBMC total RNA. Following bead purification, Illumina adapters were added by a secondary multiplex PCR, and the libraries were gel-purified between 200 and 400 bp. Internal 6-nucleotide barcodes were carried by the libraries and were used for demultiplexing. Sequencing of the libraries was done on an Illumina MiSeq using 2x220 or 2x250 nucleotide paired-end reads. The original pipeline was this. Paired reads were merged using FLASH 1.2.11 and were aligned to the GRCh37 human genome using BWA-MEM, after which TRA and TRB reads were extracted. An IMGT-derived reference of cassette sequences and CDR3 motifs, with pseudogenes included, was used for V and J assignment. Reads were translated in three frames, and productive CDR3s were defined as those with a C...FGXG motif and no stop codons. Clonotypes were defined as unique combinations of V-J cassette pair and CDR3 amino acid sequence. Filtering of reads was based on Hamming distance, with the threshold set by the sequence error rate of each sample in mapped regions. The public reads were quality trimmed at Q25 with fastp and then assembled into clones with MiXCR by TCRdb, keeping productive beta chains. All rows with the same CDR3 protein become a single entry with the most common DNA and genes. TCRdb, not the original authors, processed these V and J calls. The sample records about 3,900 distinct CDR3 sequences, roughly 30% of which are singletons. The ten biggest clones cover approximately 24% of the sample.

The receptor was derived from a human donor with low-grade glioma or glioblastoma, undergoing nonglioma brain surgery, or in good health (not recorded which). The chain is assembled from TRBV6-2 or TRBV6-3 and TRBJ1-1; a weak D assignment points to TRBD1 (6 bases agree). The source material was glioma tissue, nonneoplastic brain tissue, or PBMCs (not recorded which). The encoded CDR3 is CASSYSSGARNTEAFF. The DNA reads TGTGCCAGCAGTTACTCGTCAGGGGCCCGGAACACTGAAGCTTTCTTT.